This T cell receptor beta chain was sequenced in a study of shared clonotypes between healthy human individuals. At the level of the study: Each donor had three CD4 naive, three CD4 memory, two CD8 naive and one CD8 memory plate. Notes on the study in general: Among the subsets, naive ones generally showed larger estimated richness than memory ones. The sampled material consisted only of blood, and tissue repertoires are likely to differ.

It was across several immunoSEQ plates that each subset's genomic DNA was evenly split. Data came from immunoSEQ multiplex PCR; TCRdb stores just in-frame clones and leaves some out. The sample includes 2,500,000 or so clones, around 93% of them seen just once. Germline-derived CDR1 and CDR2 are MNHEY and SVGAGI. The CDR3 consists of 14 residues. With 6 bases removed from V and 2 bases from J, the gap between germline ends came to 10 bases. Note on this clone: Its antigen is not known.

Sequencing was performed on naive CD4+ T cells from PBMCs. The subset is: CD45RA+ positively selected. The clonotype originates from a man younger than 30 in good health. Some clones in this sample may be carry-over from other donors' samples. J is TRBJ2-2 and V is TRBV6-5, with a possible D match to TRBD1 (6 bases). In DNA form, the CDR3 reads TGTGCCAGCAGACAGGGTACCAACACCGGGGAGCTGTTTTTT. It yields the protein CASRQGTNTGELFF.